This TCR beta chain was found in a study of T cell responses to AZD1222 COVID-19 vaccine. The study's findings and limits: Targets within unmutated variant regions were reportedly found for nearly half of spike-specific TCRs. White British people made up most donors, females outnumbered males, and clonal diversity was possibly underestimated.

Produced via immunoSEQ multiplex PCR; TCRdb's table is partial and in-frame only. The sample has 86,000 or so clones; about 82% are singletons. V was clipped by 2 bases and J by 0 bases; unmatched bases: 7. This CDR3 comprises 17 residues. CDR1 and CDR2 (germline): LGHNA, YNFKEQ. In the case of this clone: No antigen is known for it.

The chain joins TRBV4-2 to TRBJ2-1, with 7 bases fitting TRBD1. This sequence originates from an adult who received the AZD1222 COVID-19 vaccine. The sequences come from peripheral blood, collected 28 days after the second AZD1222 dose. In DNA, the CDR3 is TGTGCCAGCAGCCAATCGACAGGGTTGGGCTCCTACAATGAGCAGTTCTTC. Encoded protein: CASSQSTGLGSYNEQFF.